A single sample is the source of the 24 T cell receptor beta chains below, sequenced in a study of T cell repertoires in cytomegalovirus infection. TCRdb redid the calling of the reads with MiXCR, one entry per CDR3 protein. Among 830,000 or so distinct CDR3 sequences listed, approximately 32% were seen once. No cognate antigen is known for these TCRs. Material: cultured CD8+ T cells from PBMCs, obtained from culture after CMV antigen stimulation. Every receptor here comes from a human donor in good health (CMV status not recorded). Some clones in this sample may be carry-over from other donors' samples.

The sample holds a few counts of this clonotype. The rearrangement joins TRBV27 to TRBJ2-7; D is possibly TRBD1 or TRBD2 (5 bases each). Looked up from germline, CDR1 is MNHEY and CDR2 is SMNVEV (reference sequence). V gave up 6 bases and J gave up 7 bases, with 19 bases separating them. The CDR3 extends over 14 amino acids. This CDR3 is CASSLLAGTREQYF. The DNA for the CDR3 is TGTGCCAGCAGCCTTCTAGCCGGGACGCGGGAGCAGTACTTC.

This clonotype was seen more than once but under ten times. The chain employs TRBV6-5 and TRBJ2-5; tentatively, D is TRBD1 (5 bases). V lost 6 bases and J 0 bases, leaving 17 bases between the germline ends. Germline V gene lookup returns CDR1 MNHEY and CDR2 SVGAGI. The CDR3 covers 16 residues. CDR3 protein: CASSQQAGPYQETQYF. CDR3 DNA sequence: TGTGCCAGCAGCCAACAGGCAGGGCCCTACCAAGAGACCCAGTACTTC.

The rearrangement links TRBV28 to TRBJ2-1; possibly TRBD1 or TRBD2 for D (5 bases each). Germline CDR1 MDHEN, CDR2 SYDVKM. The CDR3 loop spans 13 amino acids. The germline V and J ends were trimmed by 5 bases and 9 bases, with 14 bases remaining between them. The CDR3 protein is CASSPAFGAEQFF. The CDR3, as DNA: TGTGCCAGCAGTCCGGCTTTCGGGGCTGAGCAGTTCTTC.

The rearrangement uses TRBV7-8 and TRBJ1-2; D perhaps matches TRBD1 (5 bases). This CDR3 comprises 15 residues. Deletions cut 0 bases from V and 6 bases from J, with 14 bases between. CDR1 is SGHVS and CDR2 is FQNEAQ in the germline V gene. The CDR3 here is CASSLALGGADGYTF. The CDR3 DNA is TGTGCCAGCAGCTTAGCGTTGGGCGGGGCCGATGGCTACACCTTC. Filled out from reference TRBV7-8 and TRBJ1-2, the complete variable domain reads GAGVSQSPRYKVAKRGQDVALRCDPISGHVSLFWYQQALGQGPEFLTYFQNEAQLDKSGLPSDRFFAERPEGSVSTLKIQRTQQEDSAVYLCASSLALGGADGYTFGSGTRLTVV.

The gene calls are TRBV6-2 or TRBV6-3 and TRBJ2-5, with 7 bases matching TRBD1. The CDR3 consists of 16 residues. After removal of 8 bases from V and 5 bases from J, the junction contained 17 bases not matched to a gene. CDR1 and CDR2 (germline): MNHEY, SVGEGT. This chain's CDR3 is CASLSRRTGSPETQYF. As DNA, the CDR3 is TGTGCCAGCTTGTCCCGTAGGACAGGCAGCCCGGAGACCCAGTACTTC.

The DNA for the CDR3 is TGTGCCAGCAGTTACTCAACTAGCGGGTACACAGATACGCAGTATTTT. Its translation is CASSYSTSGYTDTQYF. V and J are TRBV6-6 and TRBJ2-3; 9 bases agree with TRBD2. Losses at the gene ends were 0 bases for V and 2 bases for J; bases not matched to a gene: 3. Germline V lookup: CDR1 MNHNY, CDR2 SVGAGI (reference sequence). This CDR3 has 16 amino acids.

The V gene is TRBV6-2 or TRBV6-3, the J gene TRBJ2-1, with D uncertain. Germline-derived CDR1 and CDR2 are MNHEY and SVGEGT. The length of the CDR3 is 16 residues. The germline V and J ends were trimmed by 2 bases and 9 bases, with 20 bases remaining between them. The CDR3 DNA is TGTGCCAGCAGTTACCGAGACCAGTGGCTAAGTTCTGAGCAGTTCTTC. The encoded protein is CASSYRDQWLSSEQFF.

The J gene is TRBJ2-3, the V gene TRBV7-8; no clear D gene. CDR1 is SGHVS and CDR2 is FQNEAQ in the germline V gene. This CDR3 has 14 residues. The V end lost 3 bases, the J end lost 1 base, and 8 bases lay between the germline ends. The DNA for the CDR3 is TGTGCCAGCAGCTTCATTTCCCGCACAGATACGCAGTATTTT. Amino acids: CASSFISRTDTQYF.

This chain links TRBV12-3 or TRBV12-4 with TRBJ1-3, with D uncertain. Trimming shortened V by 7 bases and J by 0 bases, and 13 bases separated the two germline ends. The CDR3 consists of 15 residues. Written as DNA, the CDR3 is TGTGCCAGCACCGAGGGCGGAATCTCTGGAAACACCATATATTTT. This translates into CASTEGGISGNTIYF.

The genes are TRBV10-3 and TRBJ2-7; no reliable D call. Looked up from germline, CDR1 is ENHRY and CDR2 is SYGVKD. The CDR3 covers 13 residues. V was pared by 0 bases and J by 7 bases, with 10 bases between. The CDR3 bases are TGTGCCATCAGTGAGTCCGTAGCTCATGAGCAGTACGTC. It encodes CAISESVAHEQYV.

V gene TRBV4-1 combines with J gene TRBJ1-3; D ambiguous. Trimming pared 0 bases from V and 0 bases from J, leaving 12 bases between. There are 17 residues in the CDR3. The germline V gene encodes CDR1 MGHRA and CDR2 YSYEKL. The CDR3 is CASSQDLMGLSGNTIYF. CDR3 nucleotide sequence: TGCGCCAGCAGCCAAGATCTCATGGGCCTCTCTGGAAACACCATATATTTT.

The chain joins TRBV6-6 to TRBJ1-6; no definite D call. The CDR3 consists of 14 residues. Between the trimmed V and J ends, which lost 3 bases and 4 bases, there was a span of 7 bases. Germline CDR1 is MNHNY and CDR2 is SVGAGI (reference sequence). CDR3 amino acids: CASSYGRYNSPLHF. CDR3 DNA sequence: TGTGCCAGCAGTTATGGACGTTATAATTCACCCCTCCACTTT.

This chain joins TRBV7-2 and TRBJ1-1; D is uncertain. Germline assignment: CDR1 SGHTA and CDR2 FQGNSA. There are 16 residues in the CDR3. The V end was cut by 1 base, the J end by 7 bases, with 19 bases between. CDR3 loop: CASSLVFLTTHDEAFF. The DNA of the CDR3 is TGTGCCAGCAGCTTAGTTTTTTTGACAACCCACGATGAAGCTTTCTTT.

J is TRBJ2-7 and V is TRBV5-1, with no clear D. Trimming pared 2 bases from V and 2 bases from J, leaving 8 bases between. CDR3 length equals 13 residues. Germline assignment: CDR1 SGHRS and CDR2 YFSETQ. In nucleotides, the CDR3 is TGCGCCAGCAGCTTTGACGGGCCCTACGAGCAGTACGTC. It encodes CASSFDGPYEQYV.

This clonotype occurred a few times. The chain uses TRBV9 and TRBJ2-6; TRBD1 matches 9 bases. Germline CDR1 SGDLS, CDR2 YYNGEE. V shed 0 bases and J 0 bases; nucleotides not matched to a gene: 4. The length of the CDR3 is 18 residues. CDR3 residues: CASSVEGQGFSGANVLTF. The CDR3 bases are TGTGCCAGCAGCGTAGAAGGACAGGGGTTCTCTGGGGCCAACGTCCTGACTTTC.

V gene TRBV19 combines with J gene TRBJ2-7; D is tentatively TRBD1 or TRBD2 (5 bases each). Trimming left V 3 bases short and J 0 bases short, with 21 bases between. Germline values: CDR1 LNHDA, CDR2 SQIVND (reference sequence). The CDR3 is 18 residues long. The CDR3 nucleotides read TGTGCCAGTAGTATGGCACTACGGGGACCGGCTAGCTCCTACGAGCAGTACTTC. Its translation: CASSMALRGPASSYEQYF.

This clonotype has a handful of counts. This chain connects TRBV7-2 to TRBJ2-1, with 11 bases that match TRBD1. Trimming at V came to 3 bases and at J to 9 bases, leaving 7 bases not matched to a gene. CDR3 length equals 15 residues. The V gene's germline CDR1 is SGHTA and CDR2 FQGNSA. This CDR3 is CASSFIGQGAVEQFF. The CDR3 coding sequence is TGTGCCAGCAGCTTTATCGGACAGGGGGCCGTTGAGCAGTTCTTC.

The V and J genes are TRBV6-6 and TRBJ1-2; perhaps TRBD1 as D (6 bases). The CDR3 has 15 residues. V was clipped by 1 base and J by 6 bases, with 15 bases between them. Germline V gene data show CDR1 as MNHNY and CDR2 as SVGAGI (reference sequence). The CDR3 nucleotides are TGTGCCAGCAGTTACTACGACAGGACTGTGGATGGCTACACCTTC. It is translated as CASSYYDRTVDGYTF.

For this clonotype: A much larger clone lies one base from this, so it may be a read error. J is TRBJ2-5 and V is TRBV7-2, with D possibly TRBD1 on 5 matching bases. The V gene's germline CDR1 is SGHTA and CDR2 FQGNSA. The CDR3 totals 14 residues. In DNA, the CDR3 is TGTGCCAGCAGATTAGAGCAGGGTGTGGAGACCCAGTACTTC. It specifies CASRLEQGVETQYF.

The table lists this clonotype with a few counts. This rearrangement joins TRBV29-1 to TRBJ2-1; 9 bases match TRBD1. Germline CDR1 SQVTM, CDR2 ANQGSEA. The ends lost 1 base at V and 10 bases at J; junction bases unmatched: 8. This CDR3 is 14 amino acids long. The CDR3 spells CSVEVLQGAREQFF. The CDR3 nucleotides read TGCAGCGTTGAAGTCTTACAGGGGGCGCGGGAGCAGTTCTTC.

This clonotype was observed a handful of times. The rearrangement joins TRBV4-2 to TRBJ2-4; 12 bases are a match to TRBD2. V trimming: 1 base; J trimming: 5 bases; junction bases outside the gene matches: 9. There are 18 residues in the CDR3. Germline V gene lookup returns CDR1 LGHNA and CDR2 YNFKEQ. The CDR3 DNA reads as TGTGCCAGCAGCCAAGTATCCGGACTAGCGGGGTTAGAAAACATTCAGTACTTC. It codes for CASSQVSGLAGLENIQYF.

This clonotype was counted between two and nine times. The V call is TRBV6-6, the J call TRBJ2-1; D gene ambiguous. V was shortened by 6 bases and J by 10 bases, with 13 bases between the two germline ends. Germline CDR1 MNHNY, CDR2 SVGAGI (reference sequence). The CDR3 runs to 12 residues. The CDR3 loop reads CASSPLSLEQFF. As DNA, the CDR3 is TGTGCCAGCAGCCCCCTTAGTTTAGAGCAGTTCTTC.

In this sample, this clonotype turned up many times. This chain joins TRBV7-9 and TRBJ2-1, with D unclear. V lost 5 bases, J lost 14 bases, and 16 bases lay in between. The CDR3 covers 12 residues. Germline V gene sequence: CDR1 SEHNR, CDR2 FQNEAQ (reference sequence). The CDR3 DNA reads as TGTGCCAGCAGCGTCGGATCGAGCGTGGAGTTCTTC. It translates to CASSVGSSVEFF.

In its sample, this clonotype was seen many times. CDR3 sequence reads: CAISEFDARKETQYF. The CDR3 DNA sequence: TGTGCCATCAGTGAGTTCGACGCAAGGAAAGAGACCCAGTACTTC. The gene calls are TRBV10-3 and TRBJ2-5; no clear D gene. Trimming stripped 1 base from V and 3 bases from J, with 12 bases between. CDR3 length: 15 amino acids. Germline V CDR1 and CDR2: ENHRY, SYGVKD.